This is a list of T cell receptor beta chains from one sample in a study of response to subunit inactivated influenza vaccine. TCRdb re-called the RT-PCR reads through MiXCR, storing one row per CDR3 protein. The table shows under 550,000 distinct CDR3 sequences, with 7.5% to 8.5% occurring only once. This sample comprised PBMCs from blood, obtained less than 30 months after vaccination. Source of these receptors: a man aged 45 to 75 who received an inactivated influenza vaccine. Each CDR3 is given with its conserved first and last residue. The D gene is left open where the match is weak. A row's size may be missing; if present it is once, few, many or a size class.

d_gene: -
abundance: many
j_gene: TRBJ2-1
v_gene: TRBV7-2
CDR3nt: TGTGCCAGCAGCCCCACAGGGACCCATGAGCAGTTCTTC
CDR3aa: CASSPTGTHEQFF

d_gene: -
abundance: many
j_gene: TRBJ2-1
v_gene: TRBV24-1
CDR3nt: TGTGCCACCAGTGATTCCGGAGCTGGGTATGAGCAGTTCTTC
CDR3aa: CATSDSGAGYEQFF

d_gene: -
abundance: many
j_gene: TRBJ2-3
v_gene: TRBV28
CDR3nt: TGTGCCAGCAAATCAGATACGCAGTATTTT
CDR3aa: CASKSDTQYF

d_gene: -
abundance: once
j_gene: TRBJ1-4
v_gene: TRBV5-4
CDR3nt: TGTGCCAGCAGCCTGGGAGGGACACTGGAAAAGAGTGAACTGTTTTTT
CDR3aa: CASSLGGTLEKSELFF

d_gene: -
abundance: once
j_gene: TRBJ2-7
v_gene: TRBV7-2
CDR3nt: TGTGCCAGCAGCTTATACTGGGCGGTAAACTACGAGCAGTACTTC
CDR3aa: CASSLYWAVNYEQYF

d_gene: -
abundance: -
j_gene: TRBJ2-1
v_gene: TRBV7-2
CDR3nt: TGTGCCAGCAGCTTAGCCCCCAGATACAATGAGCAGTTCTTC
CDR3aa: CASSLAPRYNEQFF

d_gene: TRBD2
abundance: few
j_gene: TRBJ2-3
v_gene: TRBV6-1
CDR3nt: TGTGCCAGCAGTGTGACGGCGGGAGGCCCAGATACGCAGTATTTT
CDR3aa: CASSVTAGGPDTQYF

d_gene: -
abundance: few
j_gene: TRBJ2-7
v_gene: TRBV10-2
CDR3nt: TGCGCCAGCAGAGGCTTAGAGCGGAGCTCCTACGAGCAGTACTTC
CDR3aa: CASRGLERSSYEQYF

d_gene: TRBD1
abundance: few
j_gene: TRBJ2-7
v_gene: TRBV5-8
CDR3nt: TGTGCCAGCAGCTTACAAGGGGGCGGGTACGAGCAGTACTTC
CDR3aa: CASSLQGGGYEQYF

d_gene: -
abundance: few
j_gene: TRBJ2-1
v_gene: TRBV10-3
CDR3nt: TGTGCCATCAGCAACCAGGGGGCTAGCGGTGAGCAGTTCTTC
CDR3aa: CAISNQGASGEQFF

d_gene: -
abundance: many
j_gene: TRBJ1-1
v_gene: TRBV29-1
CDR3nt: TGCAGCGTTGGTACGGGGGACACTGAAGCTTTCTTT
CDR3aa: CSVGTGDTEAFF

d_gene: -
abundance: -
j_gene: TRBJ1-6
v_gene: TRBV11-1
CDR3nt: TGTGCCAGCAGCTCCAACTTGGATTCACCCCTCCACTTT
CDR3aa: CASSSNLDSPLHF

d_gene: -
abundance: -
j_gene: TRBJ2-4
v_gene: TRBV7-2
CDR3nt: TGTGCCAGCAGCAGGACAGTGAAAAACATTCAGTACTTC
CDR3aa: CASSRTVKNIQYF

d_gene: TRBD1
abundance: -
j_gene: TRBJ1-1
v_gene: TRBV5-1
CDR3nt: TGCGCCAGCAGCGTAAACAGGGGATTCGGTGAAGCTTTCTTT
CDR3aa: CASSVNRGFGEAFF

d_gene: -
abundance: -
j_gene: TRBJ1-5
v_gene: TRBV12-3/TRBV12-4
CDR3nt: TGTGCCAGCAGTTCCACGAGTTTCAATCAGCCCCAGCATTTT
CDR3aa: CASSSTSFNQPQHF

d_gene: TRBD1
abundance: many
j_gene: TRBJ1-5
v_gene: TRBV9
CDR3nt: TGTGCCAGCAGCGCCACAGGGGGCAATCAGCCCCAGCATTTT
CDR3aa: CASSATGGNQPQHF

d_gene: TRBD2
abundance: -
j_gene: TRBJ2-3
v_gene: TRBV5-1
CDR3nt: TGCGCCAGCAGCTGGCGAGGGGACTACACAGATACGCAGTATTTT
CDR3aa: CASSWRGDYTDTQYF

d_gene: -
abundance: -
j_gene: TRBJ2-3
v_gene: TRBV30
CDR3nt: TGTGACTGGAGTGTAACGGGGGAAACAGATACGCAGTATTTT
CDR3aa: CDWSVTGETDTQYF

d_gene: -
abundance: few
j_gene: TRBJ2-2
v_gene: TRBV12-3/TRBV12-4
CDR3nt: TGTGCCAGCAGTCCCCAGTCCGCGCGCACCGGGGAGCTGTTTTTT
CDR3aa: CASSPQSARTGELFF

d_gene: TRBD2
abundance: many
j_gene: TRBJ2-1
v_gene: TRBV6-2/TRBV6-3
CDR3nt: TGTGCCAGCAGAGGGACTAGTAAGAATGAGCAGTTCTTC
CDR3aa: CASRGTSKNEQFF

d_gene: TRBD2
abundance: many
j_gene: TRBJ2-1
v_gene: TRBV7-8
CDR3nt: TGTGCCAGCAGCCCACTGGGTAGCGGGGGACGCAATGAGCAGTTCTTC
CDR3aa: CASSPLGSGGRNEQFF

d_gene: -
abundance: -
j_gene: TRBJ1-2
v_gene: TRBV27
CDR3nt: TGTGCCAGCAGTTTAGGGGTACAGGGAAAACGTGGCTACACCTTC
CDR3aa: CASSLGVQGKRGYTF

d_gene: TRBD1
abundance: -
j_gene: TRBJ2-3
v_gene: TRBV6-1
CDR3nt: TGTGCCAGCAGTCCGTGGGACAGGGTTTCAGATACGCAGTATTTT
CDR3aa: CASSPWDRVSDTQYF

d_gene: -
abundance: many
j_gene: TRBJ2-1
v_gene: TRBV7-2
CDR3nt: TGTGCCAGCAGCTTAATTGTGGTTAGCCCGGAGCAGTTCTTC
CDR3aa: CASSLIVVSPEQFF

d_gene: -
abundance: many
j_gene: TRBJ1-4
v_gene: TRBV7-2
CDR3nt: TGTGCCAGCAGCTTTCAGGGCGGAAATGAAAAACTGTTTTTT
CDR3aa: CASSFQGGNEKLFF

d_gene: -
abundance: many
j_gene: TRBJ2-2
v_gene: TRBV10-3
CDR3nt: TGTGCCATCAGTGACAACGGAATGAACACCGGGGAGCTGTTTTTT
CDR3aa: CAISDNGMNTGELFF

d_gene: -
abundance: -
j_gene: TRBJ1-5
v_gene: TRBV27
CDR3nt: TGTGCCAGCAGTCGCGCGGGGGGATACAATCAGCCCCAGCATTTT
CDR3aa: CASSRAGGYNQPQHF

d_gene: -
abundance: many
j_gene: TRBJ2-3
v_gene: TRBV7-9
CDR3nt: TGTGCCAGCAGCCCCATCTCAGGGGCAGGGCGCACAGATACGCAGTATTTT
CDR3aa: CASSPISGAGRTDTQYF

d_gene: TRBD1
abundance: few
j_gene: TRBJ2-7
v_gene: TRBV7-6
CDR3nt: TGTGCCAGCAGCTTAGAATCTTGGGACAGGTCAACCTACGAGCAGTACTTC
CDR3aa: CASSLESWDRSTYEQYF

d_gene: TRBD1
abundance: -
j_gene: TRBJ2-5
v_gene: TRBV6-2/TRBV6-3
CDR3nt: TGTGCCAGCAGTTACTTACAGGGGGTTTTGGAAGAGACCCAGTACTTC
CDR3aa: CASSYLQGVLEETQYF

d_gene: -
abundance: -
j_gene: TRBJ2-7
v_gene: TRBV20-1
CDR3nt: TGCAGTTGGGAGCGGACCGGTCTCCACGAGCAGTACTTC
CDR3aa: CSWERTGLHEQYF

d_gene: TRBD2
abundance: many
j_gene: TRBJ2-4
v_gene: TRBV5-5
CDR3nt: TGTGCCAGCAGCTTGGTAGCGGGGCAAAACATTCAGTACTTC
CDR3aa: CASSLVAGQNIQYF

d_gene: -
abundance: few
j_gene: TRBJ1-1
v_gene: TRBV20-1
CDR3nt: TGCAGTGCTAGAGATTTGGACGGGTGGGGAGCTTTCTTT
CDR3aa: CSARDLDGWGAFF

d_gene: -
abundance: few
j_gene: TRBJ1-1
v_gene: TRBV12-3/TRBV12-4
CDR3nt: TGTGCCAGCAGTTTAAGACAGTTGAACACTGAAGCTTTCTTT
CDR3aa: CASSLRQLNTEAFF

d_gene: -
abundance: many
j_gene: TRBJ2-7
v_gene: TRBV20-1
CDR3nt: TGCAGTGCTAGAGCACAGTTACCCCCCTACGAGCAGTACTTC
CDR3aa: CSARAQLPPYEQYF

d_gene: TRBD1
abundance: few
j_gene: TRBJ1-2
v_gene: TRBV7-2
CDR3nt: TGTGCCAGCACCCCGACAGGGATATTATATGGCTACACCTTC
CDR3aa: CASTPTGILYGYTF

d_gene: -
abundance: -
j_gene: TRBJ1-1
v_gene: TRBV10-3
CDR3nt: TGTGCCATCAGTGACTCCCTTTTGTGGGGGGCTAGCACTGAAGCTTTCTTT
CDR3aa: CAISDSLLWGASTEAFF

d_gene: -
abundance: many
j_gene: TRBJ2-2
v_gene: TRBV18
CDR3nt: TGTGCCAGCTCACCACGTGCGCGCGGGATACGTGACACCGGGGAGCTGTTTTTT
CDR3aa: CASSPRARGIRDTGELFF

d_gene: TRBD1
abundance: many
j_gene: TRBJ1-2
v_gene: TRBV11-2
CDR3nt: TGTGCCAGCAGCTTAGTTGGGACAGCGGTCCACTATGGCTACACCTTC
CDR3aa: CASSLVGTAVHYGYTF